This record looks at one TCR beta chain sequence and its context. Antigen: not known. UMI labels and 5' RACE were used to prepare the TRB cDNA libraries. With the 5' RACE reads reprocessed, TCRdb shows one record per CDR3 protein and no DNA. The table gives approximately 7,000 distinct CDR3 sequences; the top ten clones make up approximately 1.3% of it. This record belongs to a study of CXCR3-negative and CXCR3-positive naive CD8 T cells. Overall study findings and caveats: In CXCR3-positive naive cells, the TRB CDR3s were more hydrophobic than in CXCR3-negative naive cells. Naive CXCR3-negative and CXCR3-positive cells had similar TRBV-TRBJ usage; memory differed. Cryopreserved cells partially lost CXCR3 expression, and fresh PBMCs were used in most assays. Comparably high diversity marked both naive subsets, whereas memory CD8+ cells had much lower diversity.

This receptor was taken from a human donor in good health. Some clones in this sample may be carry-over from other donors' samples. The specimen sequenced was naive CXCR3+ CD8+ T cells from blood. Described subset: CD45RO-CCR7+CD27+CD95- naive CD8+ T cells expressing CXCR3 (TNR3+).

CDR3 sequence: CASSPRRGYNEQFF. The chain uses TRBV9 and TRBJ2-1; TCRdb names TRBD2, which stays unverified in the absence of DNA. CDR1 is SGDLS and CDR2 is YYNGEE in the germline V gene. The CDR3 extends over 14 amino acids.